The rows below give T cell receptor beta chains drawn from one sample of a study of graft-versus-host responses after intestinal transplantation. Profiling relied on immunoSEQ multiplex PCR, and the TCRdb table lists in-frame clones only, not all of them. The table shows approximately 100,000 clones, with around 88% occurring only once. Here the sequenced sample was PBMCs, taken 255 days after intestinal transplant. The receptor source for this set is a human patient who received an intestinal transplant, so some T cells may come from the graft donor. CDR3s include the opening cysteine and the closing phenylalanine or tryptophan. The order of the fields is V gene, J gene, CDR3 protein.

TRBV5-8,TRBJ1-2,CASSLSGPPGGGYTF
TRBV27,TRBJ1-5,CASSLGGGNQPQHF
TRBV28,TRBJ1-1,CASRNTGTGNTEAFF
TRBV11-3,TRBJ2-3,CASSPSTGADTQYF
TRBV19,TRBJ2-3,CASSRGDTQYF
TRBV6-5,TRBJ2-1,CASSKRDREGEQFF
TRBV4-1,TRBJ1-2,CASSHFGDRVLHGYTF
TRBV6-5,TRBJ2-7,CASSRQGKWYEQYF
TRBV2,TRBJ1-2,CAGTHNYGYTF
TRBV7-9,TRBJ1-1,CASRQGKTEAFF
TRBV6-1,TRBJ2-3,CASTVTDTQYF
TRBV30,TRBJ1-1,CAGVWGRTEAFF
TRBV14,TRBJ2-1,CASSQDGGDIYNEQFF
TRBV28,TRBJ2-5,CASSVSGGAGETQYF
TRBV7-9,TRBJ1-1,CASIRLGNTEAFF
TRBV7-2,TRBJ2-1,CASSYTIAGSPNEQFF
TRBV4-1,TRBJ1-5,CASSQVAVSQPQHF
TRBV28,TRBJ2-5,CASSLERDWSETQYF
TRBV7-6,TRBJ1-3,CASSFKGDSGNTIYF
TRBV6-1,TRBJ2-3,CASRDRGGTDTQYF
TRBV27,TRBJ2-1,CASSRAKGALNEQFF
TRBV7-8,TRBJ2-4,CASSAGTSSKNIQYF
TRBV2,TRBJ2-1,CASSESGARAGGNEQFF
TRBV9,TRBJ1-4,CASSVGTGEEKLFF
TRBV25-1,TRBJ2-5,CASSEDSWETQYF
TRBV6-5,TRBJ2-1,CASKEKVHNEQFF
TRBV4-1,TRBJ2-3,CASSQASGTTLNTQYF
TRBV19,TRBJ1-5,CAPTLFQPQHF
TRBV5-1,TRBJ1-1,CASSLGAGRHTEAFF
TRBV6-4,TRBJ2-3,CASSDSAGGEATDTQYF
TRBV28,TRBJ1-1,CASSFRPRGAEAFF
TRBV29-1,TRBJ2-2,CSVVQPNTGELFF
TRBV7-2,TRBJ1-5,CASSSTGDYSNQPQHF
TRBV5-1,TRBJ2-2,CASSTDGLAVNTGELFF
TRBV5-1,TRBJ2-4,CASSSGQGKDIQYF
TRBV10-3,TRBJ2-7,CAISGGLAGGPLSYEQYF
TRBV4-3,TRBJ1-1,CASSHHRPQQILGTEAFF
TRBV6-5,TRBJ2-3,CASSYPGSTDTQYF
TRBV6-4,TRBJ1-6,CASSDRDNSPLHF
TRBV5-5,TRBJ2-2,CASSSGTGRTGELFF
TRBV5-6,TRBJ2-7,CASSFAGFYEQYF
TRBV6-5,TRBJ1-6,CASSYLIPYNSPLHF
TRBV28,TRBJ2-6,CASRGGTGANVLTF
TRBV11-2,TRBJ2-2,CASSLNGGATGELFF
TRBV5-1,TRBJ2-3,CASSLEVTDTQYF
TRBV25-1,TRBJ1-5,CASRGDDQPQHF
TRBV19,TRBJ2-3,CASSRWTAFSTDTQYF
TRBV30,TRBJ1-2,CAWIPPPTGYYGYTF
TRBV15,TRBJ1-2,CATSSDRFSFYGYTF
TRBV13,TRBJ1-6,CASSLGQRRTPLHF
TRBV7-3,TRBJ2-6,CASSRLRGTGANVLTF
TRBV6-1,TRBJ2-7,CASGQLVYEQYF
TRBV9,TRBJ2-7,CASSVGGQPTYEQYF
TRBV19,TRBJ1-3,CASNHRTTGNTIYF
TRBV19,TRBJ2-2,CASSENRYTGELFF